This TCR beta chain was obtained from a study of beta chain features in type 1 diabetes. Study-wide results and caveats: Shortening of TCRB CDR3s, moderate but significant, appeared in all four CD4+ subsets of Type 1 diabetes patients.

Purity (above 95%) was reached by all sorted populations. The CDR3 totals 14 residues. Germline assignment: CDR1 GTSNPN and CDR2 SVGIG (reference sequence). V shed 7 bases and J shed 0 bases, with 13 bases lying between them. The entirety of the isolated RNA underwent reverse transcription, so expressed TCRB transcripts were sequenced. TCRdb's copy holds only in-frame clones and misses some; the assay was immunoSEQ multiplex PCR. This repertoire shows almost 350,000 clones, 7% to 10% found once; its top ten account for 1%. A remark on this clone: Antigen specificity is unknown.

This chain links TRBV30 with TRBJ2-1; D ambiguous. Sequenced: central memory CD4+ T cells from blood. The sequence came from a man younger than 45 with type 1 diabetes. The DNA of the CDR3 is TGTGCCTACGCAGTCAGAAGCTCCTACAATGAGCAGTTCTTC. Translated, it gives CAYAVRSSYNEQFF.